The 8 T cell receptor beta chains in this list originate from one sample, sequenced in a study of blood T cell repertoires in COVID-19. Sequencing was performed with immunoSEQ multiplex PCR; in TCRdb, only in-frame clones are kept and a portion is missing. The repertoire holds 90,000 to 120,000 clones, with over 65% as singletons. Material: peripheral blood. These receptors came from a woman in her 40s with acute or convalescent COVID-19.

V and J are TRBV12-1 and TRBJ2-7; the DNA was not compared with TRBD1, the D call given in the table. TRBV12-1 is shown as a pseudogene. There are 18 residues in the CDR3. CDR3 DNA: TGTGCCAGCAGCTTTGAACGCCCAGGGGACGGGACACTCTACGAGCAGTACTTC. This codes for CASSFERPGDGTLYEQYF.

The CDR3, as DNA: TGTGCCATCAGTTCCCGCGAAATAGAGACCCAGTACTTC. This encodes CAISSREIETQYF. The chain combines TRBV10-3 with TRBJ2-5, with D hard to call. CDR1 and CDR2 from the germline V gene are ENHRY and SYGVKD. V lost 5 bases and J lost 4, with 11 bases in between. CDR3 length: 13 amino acids.

This clone was counted many times. The chain recombines TRBV3-1 (or the pseudogene TRBV3-2) with TRBJ1-6; D is possibly TRBD1 (6 bases). Trimming cost V 5 bases and J 12 bases, with 8 bases left between them. The CDR3 spans 11 residues. Germline CDR1 and CDR2: LGHDT and YNNKEL (reference sequence). The CDR3: CASSEQGPLHF. The CDR3 nucleotides read TGTGCCAGCAGCGAACAGGGACCCCTCCACTTT.

This chain links TRBV28 with TRBJ2-3, with 7 bases lining up with TRBD1. Germline V gene lookup returns CDR1 MDHEN and CDR2 SYDVKM. Germline trimming cut 10 bases from V and 5 bases from J; bases unmatched to any gene: 12. The CDR3 runs 14 residues. The CDR3 nucleotides are TGTGCCACCTCACACAGGGGTGAGAGAGATACGCAGTATTTT. Its protein product is CATSHRGERDTQYF.

This clone turned up a few times. The V gene is TRBV4-3, the J gene TRBJ2-3, with 8 bases identical to TRBD1. The CDR3 runs 15 residues. V was pared by 0 bases and J by 5 bases, with 4 bases of the junction left unmatched. The germline gives CDR1 LGHNA, CDR2 YSLEER. The CDR3 loop is CASSQETGAGDTQYF. DNA of the CDR3: TGCGCCAGCAGCCAAGAGACAGGGGCAGGAGATACGCAGTATTTT.

This clone was counted between two and nine times. Written as DNA, the CDR3 is TGCGCCAGCAGCCGCGACCAGGGAACTGGAAACACCATATATTTT. Translating it yields CASSRDQGTGNTIYF. The rearrangement joins TRBV4-1 to TRBJ1-3; a weak D match, TRBD1 (5 bases). The germline V gene has CDR1 MGHRA and CDR2 YSYEKL. CDR3 size: 15 residues. Trimming took off 4 bases at V and 2 bases at J, with 12 bases between the two ends.

The chain recombines TRBV6-1 with TRBJ1-5; TRBD1 aligns across 8 bases. Germline V gives CDR1 MNHNS, CDR2 SASEGT. The CDR3 is 17 amino acids. V dropped 4 bases and J dropped 4; count of bases not matched to a gene: 12. This chain's CDR3 is CASSGGQARGGNQPQHF. The CDR3 bases are TGTGCCAGCAGTGGGGGACAGGCCCGAGGGGGAAATCAGCCCCAGCATTTT.

The chain carries TRBV4-1 and TRBJ2-5; no clear D. CDR3 length: 14 residues. Between the trimmed V and J ends, which lost 0 bases and 2 bases, there was a span of 7 bases. Per germline, CDR1 MGHRA and CDR2 YSYEKL. CDR3 nucleotides: TGCGCCAGCAGCCAAGATGATCAGCAAGAGACCCAGTACTTC. Translated: CASSQDDQQETQYF.